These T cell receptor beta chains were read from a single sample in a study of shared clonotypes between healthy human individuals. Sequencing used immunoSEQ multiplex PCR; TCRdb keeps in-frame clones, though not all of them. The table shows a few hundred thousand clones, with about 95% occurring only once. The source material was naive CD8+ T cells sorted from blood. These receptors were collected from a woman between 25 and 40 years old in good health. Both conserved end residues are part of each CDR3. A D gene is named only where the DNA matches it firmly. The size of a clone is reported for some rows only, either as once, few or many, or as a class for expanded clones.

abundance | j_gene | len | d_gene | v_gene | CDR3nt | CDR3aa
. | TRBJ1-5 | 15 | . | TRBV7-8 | TGTGCCAGCAGCCCGGGACTGTCTAGCAATCAGCCCCAGCATTTT | CASSPGLSSNQPQHF
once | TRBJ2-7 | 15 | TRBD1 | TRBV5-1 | TGCGCCAGCAGCCCCGGGACAGGGAGCTCCTACGAGCAGTACTTC | CASSPGTGSSYEQYF
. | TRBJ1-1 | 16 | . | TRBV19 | TGTGCCAGTAGTATAGGGCTTGTGGACCTGAACACTGAAGCTTTCTTT | CASSIGLVDLNTEAFF
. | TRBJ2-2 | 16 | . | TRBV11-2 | TGTGCCAGCAGCTTAGCGGCAGCCATTCCGACCGGGGAGCTGTTTTTT | CASSLAAAIPTGELFF
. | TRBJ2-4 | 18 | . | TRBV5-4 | TGTGCCAGCAGCTTAGGCGATTGGAAACCCCTAGCCAAAAACATTCAGTACTTC | CASSLGDWKPLAKNIQYF
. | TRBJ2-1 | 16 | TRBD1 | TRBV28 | TGTGCCAGCAGTTTATGGCGACAGGGGGCGAGAAATGAGCAGTTCTTC | CASSLWRQGARNEQFF
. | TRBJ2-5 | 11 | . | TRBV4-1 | TGCGCCAGCAGCCAAGGCAGGGCCATGTACTTC | CASSQGRAMYF
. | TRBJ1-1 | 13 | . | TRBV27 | TGTGCCAGCACCAGGATTCGAGGGACTGAAGCTTTCTTT | CASTRIRGTEAFF
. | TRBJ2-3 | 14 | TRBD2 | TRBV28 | TGTGCCAGCAGTTTATTAGCGGGGGCGGACACGCAGTATTTT | CASSLLAGADTQYF
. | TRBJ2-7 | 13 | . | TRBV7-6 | TGTGCCAGCAGCTCCGGGAGATTCTACGAGCAGTACTTC | CASSSGRFYEQYF
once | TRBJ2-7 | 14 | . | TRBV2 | TGTGCCAGCAGTTTGACAGAGCGCTCCTACGAGCAGTACTTC | CASSLTERSYEQYF
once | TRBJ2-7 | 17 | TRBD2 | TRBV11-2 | TGTGCCAGCAGCTTAGATTCCCCTAGCGGGAGATTGTACGAGCAGTACTTC | CASSLDSPSGRLYEQYF
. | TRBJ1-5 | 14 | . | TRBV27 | TGTGCCAGCAGTTATCGCCGGAGCAATCAGCCCCAGCATTTT | CASSYRRSNQPQHF
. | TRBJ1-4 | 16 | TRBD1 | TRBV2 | TGTGCCAGCAGTCCGGACAGGGGGCGCGTTAATGAAAAACTGTTTTTT | CASSPDRGRVNEKLFF
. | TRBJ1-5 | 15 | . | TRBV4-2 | TGTGCCAGCAGCCAAGAGTTCGGGAGCAATCAGCCCCAGCATTTT | CASSQEFGSNQPQHF
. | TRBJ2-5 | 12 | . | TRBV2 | TGTGCCAGCACCCAGATGCGGGAGACCCAGTACTTC | CASTQMRETQYF
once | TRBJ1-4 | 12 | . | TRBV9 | TGTGCCAGCAGCGTTGGGGACGAAAAACTGTTTTTT | CASSVGDEKLFF
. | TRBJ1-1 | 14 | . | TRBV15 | TGTGCCACCAAGGAGAACCTCATGAACACTGAAGCTTTCTTT | CATKENLMNTEAFF
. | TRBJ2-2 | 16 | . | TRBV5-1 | TGCGCCAGCAGCAAGGAGGGTAGAGAGTGGACCGGGGAGCTGTTTTTT | CASSKEGREWTGELFF
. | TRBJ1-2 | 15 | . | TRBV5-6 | TGTGCCAGCAGCTTGGCGTCGGGGGCGTTCTTTGGCTACACCTTC | CASSLASGAFFGYTF
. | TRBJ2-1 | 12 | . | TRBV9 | TGTGCCAGCAGCGTAGCGTCGAGGGAGCAGTTCTTC | CASSVASREQFF
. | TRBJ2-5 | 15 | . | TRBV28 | TGTGCCAGCAGTCCCTCCGGACTCGACCGGTGGACCCAGTACTTC | CASSPSGLDRWTQYF
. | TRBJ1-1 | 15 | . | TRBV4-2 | TGTGCCAGCAGCCAAGAACGGGGGATGAACACTGAAGCTTTCTTT | CASSQERGMNTEAFF
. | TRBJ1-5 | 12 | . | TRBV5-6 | TGTGCCAGCAGCCTTTCATCAGGGCCCCAGCATTTT | CASSLSSGPQHF
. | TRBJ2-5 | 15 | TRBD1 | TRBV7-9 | TGTGCCAGCAGCTCGAACAGGGGGCGTCAAGAGACCCAGTACTTC | CASSSNRGRQETQYF
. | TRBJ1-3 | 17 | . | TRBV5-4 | TGTGCCAGCAGCTTTAGGCGTCGGGAGAGCTCTGGAAACACCATATATTTT | CASSFRRRESSGNTIYF
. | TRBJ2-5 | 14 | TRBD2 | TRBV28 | TGTGCCAGTAGTTTTCCGGGACTAGCGGAGACCCAGTACTTC | CASSFPGLAETQYF
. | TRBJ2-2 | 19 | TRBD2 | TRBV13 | TGTGCCAGCAGCCACCGAACCGGGACTAGCGGGAGTTGGGGCGGGGAGCTGTTTTTT | CASSHRTGTSGSWGGELFF
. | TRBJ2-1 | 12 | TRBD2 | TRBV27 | TGTGCCATCACCCTGGCTAGCGGGGAGCAGTTCTTC | CAITLASGEQFF
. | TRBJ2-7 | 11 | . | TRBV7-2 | TGTGCCAGCAGTTCTACCTACGAGCAGTACTTC | CASSSTYEQYF
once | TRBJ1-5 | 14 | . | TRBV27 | TGTGCCAGCAGTATACGGGGTTTCGATCAGCCCCAGCATTTT | CASSIRGFDQPQHF
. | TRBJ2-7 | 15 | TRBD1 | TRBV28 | TGTGCCAGCAGTTTCGAGGCAGGGGGCTTCTACGAGCAGTACTTC | CASSFEAGGFYEQYF
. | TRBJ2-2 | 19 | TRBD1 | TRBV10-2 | TGCGCCAGCAGTCAAGCCCCGGGACAGGGTTTAGTTAACACCGGGGAGCTGTTTTTT | CASSQAPGQGLVNTGELFF
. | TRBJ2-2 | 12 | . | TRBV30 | TGTGCCTGGAGATACAGGGCCGGGGAGCTGTTTTTT | CAWRYRAGELFF
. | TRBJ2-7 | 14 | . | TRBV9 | TGTGCCAGCAGCGTAGAGCGGGACACCTACGAGCAGTACTTC | CASSVERDTYEQYF
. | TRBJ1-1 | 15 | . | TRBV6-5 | TGTGCCAGCAGTTACTCGATGGGACCGAACACTGAAGCTTTCTTT | CASSYSMGPNTEAFF
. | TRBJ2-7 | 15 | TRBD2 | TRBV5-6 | TGTGCCAGCAGCCATCCAGGACTAGCGATCTACGAGCAGTACTTC | CASSHPGLAIYEQYF
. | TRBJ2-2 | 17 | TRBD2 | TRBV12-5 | TGTGCTAGTGGTTCAACCCTAGCGGGAGGGCGTACCGGGGAGCTGTTTTTT | CASGSTLAGGRTGELFF
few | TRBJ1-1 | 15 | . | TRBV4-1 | TGCGCCAGCAGCCAAGAAGCACAGGCTGGCACTGAAGCTTTCTTT | CASSQEAQAGTEAFF
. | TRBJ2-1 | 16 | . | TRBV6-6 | TGTGCCAGCAGCCCGGGGTCACGCATCCCTGACAATGAGCAGTTCTTC | CASSPGSRIPDNEQFF
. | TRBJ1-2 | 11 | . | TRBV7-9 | TGTGCCAGCAGCTCCTACTATGGCTACACCTTC | CASSSYYGYTF
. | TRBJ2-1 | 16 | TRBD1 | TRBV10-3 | TGTGCCATCAGTGAGATGATGAGGACAGGGGACAATGAGCAGTTCTTC | CAISEMMRTGDNEQFF
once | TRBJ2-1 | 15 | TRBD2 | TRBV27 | TGTGCCAGCAGTTTACTAGCGGGAGGTAGCGGTGAGCAGTTCTTC | CASSLLAGGSGEQFF
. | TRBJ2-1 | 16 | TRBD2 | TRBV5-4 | TGTGCCAGCAGTCACCTGGGGACTAGCGCCTACAATGAGCAGTTCTTC | CASSHLGTSAYNEQFF
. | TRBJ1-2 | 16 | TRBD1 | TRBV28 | TGTGCCAGCAGTTTGCGGCGGCCAGGGGGCTGGGATGGCTACACCTTC | CASSLRRPGGWDGYTF
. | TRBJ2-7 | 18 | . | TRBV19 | TGTGCCAGTAGTATATTTTATTCGGCGGGCGAGGCGTCCTACGAGCAGTACTTC | CASSIFYSAGEASYEQYF
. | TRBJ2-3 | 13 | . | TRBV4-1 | TGCGCCAGCAGCCCTACACACACAGATACGCAGTATTTT | CASSPTHTDTQYF
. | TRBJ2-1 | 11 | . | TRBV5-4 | TGTGCCAGCAGTGTCAGCAATGAGCAGTTCTTC | CASSVSNEQFF
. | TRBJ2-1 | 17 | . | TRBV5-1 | TGCGCCAGCAGCCCCGCCCCTAACAACCGACTGGACAATGAGCAGTTCTTC | CASSPAPNNRLDNEQFF
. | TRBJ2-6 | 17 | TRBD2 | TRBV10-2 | TGCGCCAGCAGTGACGAACTAGCGGGAGCTGGGGCCAACGTCCTGACTTTC | CASSDELAGAGANVLTF
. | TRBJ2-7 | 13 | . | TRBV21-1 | TGTGCCAGCAGCAAAGACCCAACCTACGAGCAGTACTTC | CASSKDPTYEQYF
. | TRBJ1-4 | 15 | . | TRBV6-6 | TGTGCCAGCAGCCGGGTTGTCCCTTCCCTGGAAAAACTGTTTTTT | CASSRVVPSLEKLFF
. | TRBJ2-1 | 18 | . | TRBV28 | TGTGCCAGCAGTTTTCCCTCGACTAGGATCAAAAGTTACAATGAGCAGTTCTTC | CASSFPSTRIKSYNEQFF
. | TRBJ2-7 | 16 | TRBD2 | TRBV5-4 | TGTGCCAGCAGCGGGCTTTTGGCGGGAGTAGGGTACGAGCAGTACTTC | CASSGLLAGVGYEQYF
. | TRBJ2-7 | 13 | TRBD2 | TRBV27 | TGTGCCAGTAGGACTAGCGGATCCTACGAGCAGTACTTC | CASRTSGSYEQYF
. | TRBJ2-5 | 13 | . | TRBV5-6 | TGTGCCAGCAGCTTGGTGGCGGCGGAGACCCAGTACTTC | CASSLVAAETQYF
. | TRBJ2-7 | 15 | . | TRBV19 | TGTGCCAGTAGTATAGATCTATGGCGGACCTACGAGCAGTACTTC | CASSIDLWRTYEQYF
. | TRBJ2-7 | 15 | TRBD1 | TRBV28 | TGTGCCAGCAGCCGCAGACAGGGGAGCTCCTACGAGCAGTACTTC | CASSRRQGSSYEQYF
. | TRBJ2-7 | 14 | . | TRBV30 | TGTGCCTGGAGTGGGTCAGCATCGGTCTACGAGCAGTACTTC | CAWSGSASVYEQYF